The 4 T cell receptor beta chains below come from one sample, sequenced in a study of post-analysis software for immune sequencing data. Study outcomes and limitations: Compared with controls, patients had more of about 5 TRBV segments, including TRBV5-6, TRBV5-1 and TRBV20-1.

Unique molecular identifiers had been added to the TCR beta cDNA libraries. In TCRdb, the PCR reads were re-called with MiXCR into one record per CDR3 protein. Here the sample spans roughly 400,000 distinct CDR3 sequences, less than 40% being singletons. These receptors have no known antigen. The sample taken for sequencing was blood. Receptor source: a girl aged 2-15 years with multiple sclerosis.

The chain uses TRBV6-1 and TRBJ2-7; 7 bases align to TRBD1. From germline, CDR1 is MNHNS and CDR2 SASEGT. With 4 bases clipped from V and 1 base from J, the junction kept 10 bases outside the gene matches. The CDR3 consists of 16 residues. The CDR3 DNA reads as TGTGCCAGCAGTGGAGATGAGGGGGCGAATTCCTACGAGCAGTACTTC. Residues: CASSGDEGANSYEQYF.

This sequence joins TRBV28 and TRBJ2-5; D possibly corresponds to TRBD1 (5 bases). The J call is in doubt because the DNA end fits TRBJ2-7 better. The germline CDR1 and CDR2 sequences are MDHEN and SYDVKM. The CDR3 is 14 residues long. CDR3 protein: CASLGQGNFHEQYF. The CDR3 region has the DNA TGTGCCAGTCTGGGCCAGGGTAACTTCCACGAGCAGTACTTC.

V is TRBV18 and J is TRBJ2-1; 9 positions agree with TRBD1. The CDR3 extends over 12 amino acids. From germline, CDR1 is KGHSH and CDR2 LQKENI. V lost 5 bases to trimming and J lost 10 bases; unmatched junction nucleotides: 3. CDR3 protein: CASSTGTGEQFF. CDR3 DNA: TGTGCCAGCTCAACTGGGACAGGGGAGCAGTTCTTC.

This clonotype has a single count. The chain employs TRBV7-3 and TRBJ2-3; D ambiguous. Trimming stripped 2 bases from V and 2 bases from J, with 20 bases between. In germline, CDR1 is SGHTA, CDR2 FQGTGA. CDR3 length: 18 residues. The CDR3 loop reads CASSLHGGAGQITDTQYF. CDR3 DNA sequence: TGTGCCAGCAGCTTACACGGCGGTGCCGGTCAAATCACAGATACGCAGTATTTT.